The next 30 T cell receptor beta chains were all read from a single sample in a study of early stage breast cancer tumors. The assay was immunoSEQ multiplex PCR, and TCRdb's table has in-frame clones only and misses some. The table shows 25,000 to 35,000 clones, with about three fifths occurring only once. Sequencing was carried out using breast tumor tissue. The receptors come from a person in their fifties with breast cancer.

The chain uses TRBV7-9 and TRBJ1-3; D remains unclear. The CDR3 runs to 15 residues. Trimming removed 1 base from V and 0 bases from J, with 7 bases in between. Looked up from germline, CDR1 is SEHNR and CDR2 is FQNEAQ (reference sequence). The CDR3 is CASSLESGSGNTIYF. CDR3 in DNA: TGTGCCAGCAGCTTAGAATCCGGCTCTGGAAACACCATATATTTT.

The genes are TRBV19 and TRBJ2-5; D is unresolved. The germline V gene encodes CDR1 LNHDA and CDR2 SQIVND (reference sequence). The CDR3 spans 13 residues. The germline V and J ends were trimmed by 3 bases and 2 bases, with 7 bases remaining between them. The DNA for the CDR3 is TGTGCCAGTAGTATTTGGCTGCAAGAGACCCAGTACTTC. Amino acid sequence: CASSIWLQETQYF.

V is TRBV30 and J is TRBJ1-1, with D unclear. Trimming cost V 3 bases and J 2 bases, with 13 bases left between them. Germline V gene lookup returns CDR1 GTSNPN and CDR2 SVGIG (reference sequence). This CDR3 comprises 14 residues. In DNA form, the CDR3 reads TGTGCCTGGAGCCTCGGTTATCCTAACACTGAAGCTTTCTTT. Its translation is CAWSLGYPNTEAFF.

The chain couples TRBV4-3 to TRBJ2-1; 9 nucleotides line up with TRBD2. The V gene end was trimmed by 9 bases and the J gene end by 6 bases; junction bases not matched to a gene: 18. This CDR3 region has 17 residues. Germline-derived CDR1 and CDR2 are LGHNA and YSLEER. In nucleotides, the CDR3 is TGCGCCAGTTCGGATTCGTTTAGCGGGAGAGGGGCCAATGAGCAGTTCTTC. Encoded protein: CASSDSFSGRGANEQFF.

J is TRBJ2-1 and V is TRBV9, with TRBD2 identical over 7 bases. This CDR3 has 14 amino acids. Trimming removed 4 bases from V and 10 bases from J; junction bases left unmatched: 11. The germline V gene has CDR1 SGDLS and CDR2 YYNGEE. The CDR3: CASSNALPAGEQFF. The CDR3, as DNA: TGTGCCAGCAGCAACGCCTTACCAGCGGGAGAGCAGTTCTTC.

This chain joins TRBV27 and TRBJ2-7, with D perhaps assigned TRBD1 or TRBD2 (6 bases each). The CDR3 runs to 16 residues. CDR1 MNHEY and CDR2 SMNVEV come from the germline V gene (reference sequence). Trimming removed 4 bases from V and 3 bases from J, with 19 bases in between. As DNA, the CDR3 is TGTGCCAGCAGTTCCTCGACCGGGGGCGCTGGCTACGAGCAGTACTTC. Residues: CASSSSTGGAGYEQYF.

The chain employs TRBV7-3 and TRBJ2-3; D is unresolved. The CDR3 extends over 14 amino acids. Per the germline V gene, CDR1 is SGHTA and CDR2 is FQGTGA. Trimming stripped 3 bases from V and 0 bases from J, with 7 bases between. The CDR3 coding sequence is TGTGCCAGCAGCTTCGGTCCTAGCACAGATACGCAGTATTTT. Translation gives CASSFGPSTDTQYF.

This sequence joins TRBV15 and TRBJ2-6; D tentatively reads TRBD1 or TRBD2 (6 bases each). CDR1 LNHNV and CDR2 YYDKDF come from the germline V gene (reference sequence). Trimming took 0 bases from V and 0 from J, leaving 9 bases between them. The CDR3 runs to 17 residues. The CDR3 protein is CATSRDWGASGANVLTF. In DNA form, the CDR3 reads TGTGCCACCAGCAGAGATTGGGGGGCCTCTGGGGCCAACGTCCTGACTTTC.

The V call is TRBV7-9, the J call TRBJ1-2; TRBD1 matches 7 bases. From germline, CDR1 is SEHNR and CDR2 FQNEAQ (reference sequence). V trimming: 5 bases; J trimming: 0 bases; junction bases outside the gene matches: 9. The CDR3 runs to 16 residues. CDR3 in amino acids: CASSQGTVIANYGYTF. Here the CDR3 DNA reads TGTGCCAGCAGCCAAGGGACAGTGATAGCTAACTATGGCTACACCTTC.

The genes are TRBV4-3 and TRBJ1-1, with D perhaps TRBD1 (6 bases). Trimming shortened V by 0 bases and J by 14 bases, and 22 bases separated the two germline ends. Per germline, CDR1 LGHNA and CDR2 YSLEER. The CDR3 sequence is 15 residues long. The CDR3 reads CASSQEFPLGGWKFF. CDR3 DNA sequence: TGCGCCAGCAGCCAAGAGTTCCCTTTGGGGGGCTGGAAGTTCTTT.

In this sample, this clone turned up once. The V call is TRBV19, the J call TRBJ2-2; 8 nucleotides line up with TRBD2. Germline V gene lookup returns CDR1 LNHDA and CDR2 SQIVND (reference sequence). The V gene end was trimmed by 5 bases and the J gene end by 2 bases; junction bases not matched to a gene: 16. The CDR3 has 19 amino acids. The CDR3 region is CASSPRETSGTINTGELFF. The DNA for the CDR3 is TGTGCCAGTAGTCCCCGAGAAACTAGCGGCACCATAAACACCGGGGAGCTGTTTTTT.

The chain is built from TRBV6-1 and TRBJ2-6, with TRBD1 as a possible D gene (5 bases). Per the germline V gene, CDR1 is MNHNS and CDR2 is SASEGT. CDR3 length equals 16 residues. Trimming pared 3 bases from V and 4 bases from J, leaving 13 bases between. The CDR3 reads CASSEQTGTGANVLTF. The CDR3 DNA reads TGTGCCAGCAGTGAGCAAACAGGTACAGGGGCCAACGTCCTGACTTTC.

V gene TRBV4-1 combines with J gene TRBJ2-2, with 7 bases lining up with TRBD2. Germline CDR1 and CDR2: MGHRA and YSYEKL. The ends lost 1 base at V and 7 bases at J; junction bases unmatched: 6. The CDR3 is 15 amino acids. The CDR3 bases are TGCGCCAGCAGCCAAGGGACTAGTTTGATCGGGGAGCTGTTTTTT. It encodes CASSQGTSLIGELFF.

This chain links TRBV29-1 with TRBJ2-3, with TRBD2 identical over 7 bases. V shed 3 bases, J shed 2 bases, and the junction held 20 bases outside the gene matches. The CDR3 spans 19 residues. Germline-derived CDR1 and CDR2 are SQVTM and ANQGSEA. CDR3 sequence reads: CSVEGQRGEREGLTDTQYF. CDR3 coding DNA: TGCAGCGTTGAGGGGCAGCGGGGCGAGAGGGAGGGACTCACAGATACGCAGTATTTT.

This clone was seen more than once but under ten times. The rearrangement joins TRBV11-2 to TRBJ2-3, with 10 bases that match TRBD2. The CDR3 sequence is 16 residues long. V was pared by 3 bases and J by 6 bases, with 9 bases of the junction left unmatched. CDR1 is SGHAT and CDR2 is FQNNGV in the germline V gene. The CDR3 nucleotides are TGTGCCAGCAGCTTTCTAGCGGGAGCCTCGCCGGATACGCAGTATTTT. Protein: CASSFLAGASPDTQYF.

The V and J genes are TRBV7-2 and TRBJ1-1, with D hard to call. The length of the CDR3 is 14 residues. Trimming removed 5 bases from V and 0 bases from J, with 10 bases in between. Germline V gene data show CDR1 as SGHTA and CDR2 as FQGNSA. The CDR3 DNA reads as TGTGCCAGCAGCCCCTTTGTCATGAACACTGAAGCTTTCTTT. This codes for CASSPFVMNTEAFF.

The rearrangement joins TRBV13 to TRBJ2-5; D might be TRBD2 (6 bases). Looked up from germline, CDR1 is PRHDT and CDR2 is FYEKMQ (reference sequence). V dropped 5 bases and J dropped 9 bases, with 10 bases sitting between them. The CDR3 consists of 11 residues. CDR3 nucleotide sequence: TGTGCCAGCAGCCGTGGAGGGGCCCAGTACTTC. As protein: CASSRGGAQYF.

This clone appeared a few times. The chain recombines TRBV7-8 with TRBJ2-3; weak D call: TRBD2 (5 bases). The CDR3 spans 15 residues. V lost 5 bases to trimming and J lost 2 bases, with 14 bases between them. The germline gives CDR1 SGHVS, CDR2 FQNEAQ. Written as DNA, the CDR3 is TGTGCCAGCAGCAATGTAGGGCGGGCCACAGATACGCAGTATTTT. It specifies CASSNVGRATDTQYF.

The chain has TRBV1 and TRBJ2-3; TRBD2 reflects the table's D call only, with no check against the DNA. TRBV1 is a pseudogene locus. This CDR3 has 16 amino acids. CDR3 region: CTSIPGMGLTADTQYF. The CDR3 nucleotides are TGCACCAGCATCCCGGGGATGGGACTTACGGCAGATACGCAGTATTTT.

The V call is TRBV6-4, the J call TRBJ2-3; 8 positions agree with TRBD2. The ends lost 4 bases at V and 0 bases at J; junction bases unmatched: 0. CDR3 length: 14 residues. Germline CDR1 and CDR2: MRHNA and SNTAGT. CDR3 sequence reads: CASSASGSTDTQYF. The DNA of the CDR3 is TGTGCCAGCAGTGCTAGCGGGAGCACAGATACGCAGTATTTT.

CDR3 sequence (DNA): TGTGCCAGTAGTATGTCGGTGACGGTCTCCTACGAGCAGTACTTC. It yields the protein CASSMSVTVSYEQYF. This sequence joins TRBV19 and TRBJ2-7; D is uncertain. CDR1 LNHDA and CDR2 SQIVND come from the germline V gene (reference sequence). The CDR3 is 15 amino acids. The V and J ends lost 3 bases and 0 bases respectively, with 12 bases between them.

The rearrangement links TRBV5-8 to TRBJ1-1; D not certain. Trimming took off 1 base at V and 6 bases at J, with 7 bases between the two ends. The CDR3 is made up of 12 amino acids. CDR1 and CDR2 from the germline V gene are SGHTS and YDEGEE. The CDR3 nucleotides read TGTGCCAGCAGCTTGAGGAATGCTGAAGCTTTCTTT. Amino acids: CASSLRNAEAFF.

The chain employs TRBV29-1 and TRBJ2-3, with 10 bases identical to TRBD2. The CDR3 loop spans 16 amino acids. Germline CDR1 SQVTM, CDR2 ANQGSEA. The V and J ends lost 6 bases and 2 bases, in that order; junction bases with no gene match: 11. The CDR3 reads CSVKALAGVPTDTQYF. The CDR3 coding sequence is TGCAGCGTGAAAGCTCTAGCGGGAGTACCCACAGATACGCAGTATTTT.

V gene TRBV2 combines with J gene TRBJ2-5, with a possible D match to TRBD1 (6 bases). This CDR3 is 17 amino acids long. V gave up 4 bases and J gave up 3 bases, with 21 bases separating them. CDR1 and CDR2 (germline): SNHLY, FYNNEI. In DNA, the CDR3 is TGTGCCAGCAGTGGGGTCAGGGGAATGGGTAGGAAAGAGACCCAGTACTTC. Translating gives CASSGVRGMGRKETQYF. Complete variable domain (other parts from reference TRBV2 and TRBJ2-5): EPEVTQTPSHQVTQMGQEVILRCVPISNHLYFYWYRQILGQKVEFLVSFYNNEISEKSEIFDDQFSVERPDGSNFTLKIRSTKLEDSAMYFCASSGVRGMGRKETQYFGPGTRLLVL.

This rearrangement joins TRBV18 to TRBJ2-2; TRBD1 matches 10 bases. Germline CDR1 reads KGHSH; CDR2 reads LQKENI. The CDR3 extends over 15 amino acids. With 3 bases clipped from V and 7 bases from J, the junction kept 5 bases outside the gene matches. CDR3 sequence (DNA): TGTGCCAGCTCACCGCGACAGGGGGCCCACGGGGAGCTGTTTTTT. Its protein product is CASSPRQGAHGELFF.

The chain combines TRBV6-5 with TRBJ2-1; D might be TRBD2 (5 bases). Germline CDR1 and CDR2: MNHEY and SVGAGI. V gave up 8 bases and J gave up 9 bases, with 14 bases separating them. The CDR3 has 12 residues. The CDR3 DNA reads TGTGCCAGCGGCCTGAGAGAGGGTGAGCAGTTCTTC. This codes for CASGLREGEQFF.

The V and J genes are TRBV2 and TRBJ2-7; 7 bases agree with TRBD1. In germline, CDR1 is SNHLY, CDR2 FYNNEI. The CDR3 is 13 amino acids. Unmatched junction bases numbered 7, after V lost 4 bases and J lost 7 bases. The CDR3 protein is CASSGDRAREQYF. As DNA, the CDR3 is TGTGCCAGCAGTGGAGACAGGGCAAGAGAGCAGTACTTC.

By proportion, this clone is medium-sized. The V call is TRBV19, the J call TRBJ1-1; D possibly corresponds to TRBD1 (5 bases). The CDR3 has 13 amino acids. V was cut by 3 bases and J by 7 bases, with 12 bases left in between. Germline V gene sequence: CDR1 LNHDA, CDR2 SQIVND (reference sequence). The CDR3 nucleotides read TGTGCCAGTAGTATCGTGGGGGTTGGTGAAGCTTTCTTT. Encoded protein: CASSIVGVGEAFF.

The chain uses TRBV2 and TRBJ2-3; TRBD1 aligns across 7 bases. After removal of 6 bases from V and 7 bases from J, the junction contained 10 bases not matched to a gene. The CDR3 has 14 amino acids. Germline V gene sequence: CDR1 SNHLY, CDR2 FYNNEI. The DNA for the CDR3 is TGTGCCAGCAGGGGCCAGACAGGGAGTAATACGCAGTATTTT. Translated: CASRGQTGSNTQYF.

This clone was observed once. The V gene is TRBV7-8, the J gene TRBJ2-1, with 8 bases aligning to TRBD2. The CDR3 contains 17 residues. Trimming at V came to 1 base and at J to 7 bases, leaving 12 bases not matched to a gene. Germline values: CDR1 SGHVS, CDR2 FQNEAQ. The CDR3 DNA reads TGTGCCAGCAGCTTAGATTGGAGACTAGCGTCGGTAAATGAGCAGTTCTTC. Amino acids: CASSLDWRLASVNEQFF. Full variable domain (rest looked up from reference TRBV7-8 and TRBJ2-1): GAGVSQSPRYKVAKRGQDVALRCDPISGHVSLFWYQQALGQGPEFLTYFQNEAQLDKSGLPSDRFFAERPEGSVSTLKIQRTQQEDSAVYLCASSLDWRLASVNEQFFGPGTRLTVL.